This T cell receptor beta chain was sequenced during a study of cytomegalovirus exposure and HLA in healthy donors. The CDR3 length is 13 residues. Germline CDR1 and CDR2: MNHNS and SASEGT. This clone was detected a few times. One end of the junction is discordant with germline, which a read error may explain. PCR used 60 Vbeta primers and 13 Jbeta primers. TCRdb's copy holds only in-frame clones and misses some; the assay was immunoSEQ multiplex PCR. This table has more than 65,000 clones, roughly 74% appearing once. The genes are TRBV6-1 and TRBJ2-7, with D possibly TRBD1 on 6 matching bases. Sequencing was performed on PBMCs. The receptor was derived from a woman aged 60 to 75 in good health and CMV-seropositive. DNA for the CDR3: TGTGCCAGCAGTGTAAGTCGGGACATACGGCACTTCTTC. Encoded protein: CASSVSRDIRHFF.